These T cell receptor beta chains were read from a single sample in a study of shared clonotypes between healthy human individuals. Here immunoSEQ multiplex PCR was the method, and the copy in TCRdb shows in-frame clones only, minus some. The sample includes roughly 2.5 million clones, around 94% of them seen just once. The specimen was naive CD4+ T cells sorted from blood. Receptors originate from a young man in good health. CDR3s leave out the opening cysteine and the closing phenylalanine or tryptophan.

v_gene	j_gene	CDR3aa
TRBV5-6	TRBJ1-6	ASSSSPAGAYNSPLH
TRBV27	TRBJ2-3	ASSPRTSGTLRGDTQY
TRBV6-1	TRBJ2-3	ASSAGVGGDTDTQY
TRBV6-6	TRBJ2-5	ASSTQRGLYQETQY
TRBV12-5	TRBJ2-2	ASGIRLAGDVHTGELF
TRBV5-4	TRBJ2-2	ASSLSGRGEGGELF
TRBV5-6	TRBJ2-2	ASRGRTSGRLGTGELF
TRBV9	TRBJ2-7	ASSARDNPFYEQY
TRBV28	TRBJ2-7	ASSSGVAGAYEQY
TRBV28	TRBJ2-7	ASSFPGALYEQY
TRBV4-3	TRBJ2-7	ASSLEAGALYEQY
TRBV18	TRBJ1-6	ASSPWGQLNSPLH
TRBV5-1	TRBJ2-7	ASSRPPPGGFFYEQY
TRBV5-4	TRBJ1-6	ASSLVGIDNSPLH
TRBV4-3	TRBJ2-1	ASSQDLVGVAYNEQF
TRBV7-9	TRBJ1-3	ASSPGVTSGNTIY
TRBV4-1	TRBJ2-7	ASSQGPYYEQY
TRBV6-6	TRBJ2-5	ASRRQSQETQY
TRBV5-6	TRBJ1-6	ASSAVTADSYNSPLH
TRBV5-5	TRBJ1-5	ASSERTTPGQPQH
TRBV5-1	TRBJ2-7	ASSTAGTGTYEQY
TRBV11-2	TRBJ1-1	ASSLDGGSTEAF
TRBV11-3	TRBJ2-7	ASSLEGSQSIHEQY